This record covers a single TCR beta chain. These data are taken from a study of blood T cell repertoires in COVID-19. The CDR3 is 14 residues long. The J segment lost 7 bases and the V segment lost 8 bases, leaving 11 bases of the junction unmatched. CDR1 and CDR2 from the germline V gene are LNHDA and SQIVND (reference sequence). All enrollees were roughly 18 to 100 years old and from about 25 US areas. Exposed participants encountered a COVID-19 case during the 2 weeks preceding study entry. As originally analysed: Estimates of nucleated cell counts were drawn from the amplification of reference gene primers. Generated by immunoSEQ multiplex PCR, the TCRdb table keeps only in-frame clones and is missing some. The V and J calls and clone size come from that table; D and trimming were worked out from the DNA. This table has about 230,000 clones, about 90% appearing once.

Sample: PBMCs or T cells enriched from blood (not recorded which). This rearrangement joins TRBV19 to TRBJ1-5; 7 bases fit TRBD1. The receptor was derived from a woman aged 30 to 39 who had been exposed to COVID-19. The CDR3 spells CASSQTGEGQPQHF. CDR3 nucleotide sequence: TGTGCCAGTTCCCAAACAGGGGAAGGACAGCCCCAGCATTTT.